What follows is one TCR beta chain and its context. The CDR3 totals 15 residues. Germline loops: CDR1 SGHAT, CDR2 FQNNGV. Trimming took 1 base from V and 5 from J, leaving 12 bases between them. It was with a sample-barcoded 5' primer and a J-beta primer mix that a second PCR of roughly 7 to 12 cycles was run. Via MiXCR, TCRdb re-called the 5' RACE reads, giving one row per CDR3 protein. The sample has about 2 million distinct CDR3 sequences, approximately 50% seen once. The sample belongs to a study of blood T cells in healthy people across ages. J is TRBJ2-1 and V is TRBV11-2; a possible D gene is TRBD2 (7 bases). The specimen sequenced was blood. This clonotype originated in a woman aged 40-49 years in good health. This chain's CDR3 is CASSLVRGAHNEQFF. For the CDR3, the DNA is TGTGCCAGCAGCTTAGTCCGGGGGGCCCACAATGAGCAGTTCTTC.